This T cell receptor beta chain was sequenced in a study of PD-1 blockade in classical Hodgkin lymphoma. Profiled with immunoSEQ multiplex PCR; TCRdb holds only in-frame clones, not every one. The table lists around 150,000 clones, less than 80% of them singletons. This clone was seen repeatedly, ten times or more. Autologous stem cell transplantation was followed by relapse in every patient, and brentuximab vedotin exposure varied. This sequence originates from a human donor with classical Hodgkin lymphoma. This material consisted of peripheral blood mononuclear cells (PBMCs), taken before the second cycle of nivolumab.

The CDR3 DNA reads TGTGCCAGCAGTTACACCCCGCAGGGCGGTGGCTACACCTTC. It yields the protein CASSYTPQGGGYTF. The chain employs TRBV6-6 and TRBJ1-2; the D gene is possibly TRBD1 (5 bases). Germline V gene data show CDR1 as MNHNY and CDR2 as SVGAGI (reference sequence). Trimming cost V 2 bases and J 7 bases, with 14 bases left between them. The CDR3 has 14 residues.